This T cell receptor (beta chain) was identified during a study of blood T cell repertoires in COVID-19. Across the whole study: The study drew acute and convalescent COVID-19 samples from the United States, Italy and Spain. PBMCs, B-cell-depleted T cells, or T cells provided the cDNA or gDNA that made up the material.

CDR1 and CDR2 (germline): SGHTA, FQGNSA. This CDR3 is 15 amino acids long. Trimming cost V 0 bases and J 5 bases, with 13 bases left between them. Original processing notes: Amplified reference gene primers provided the basis for estimating nucleated cell counts. Here immunoSEQ multiplex PCR was the method, and the copy in TCRdb shows in-frame clones only, minus some. The V and J calls and the clone size are those of that table, but D and trimming were determined from the DNA. The repertoire holds about 68,000 clones, with roughly 89% as singletons. The table lists this clone with a count of one. The origin of this receptor is a man aged 25-40 years with acute or convalescent COVID-19. The specimen sequenced was peripheral blood. The V gene is TRBV7-2, the J gene TRBJ2-5, with a possible D match to TRBD2 (6 bases). CDR3 DNA sequence: TGTGCCAGCAGCTTAGCGTCGGCCCGGGGGGAGACCCAGTACTTC. The encoded protein is CASSLASARGETQYF.